The clone carrying this T cell receptor (beta chain) was observed a handful of times. This record comes from a study of low-dose radiotherapy and immunotherapy resistance in tumors. Time point meaning: before trial treatment. Ipilimumab, nivolumab, aspirin, low-dose cyclophosphamide and low-dose radiotherapy were administered to donors. Primers targeting TRAV and TRBV primed first-strand cDNA, covering alpha and beta chains. Both a constant-region primer and a V-primer adapter served to amplify TCRs across roughly 20 PCR cycles. TCRdb reanalysed the reads using MiXCR and keeps one entry per CDR3 protein. The sample holds around 36,000 distinct CDR3 sequences, around 30% seen once. This TCR was sampled from a male donor with gallbladder cancer. Sequencing was performed on PBMCs, taken before treatment.

The CDR3 protein is CASSVGDTAEQYF. In nucleotides, the CDR3 is TGTGCCAGCAGCGTAGGGGACACTGCGGAGCAGTACTTC. The chain links TRBV9 to TRBJ2-7, with D possibly TRBD1 on 6 matching bases. The CDR3 has 13 residues. The germline V and J ends were trimmed by 0 bases and 7 bases, with 11 bases remaining between them. CDR1 SGDLS and CDR2 YYNGEE come from the germline V gene.